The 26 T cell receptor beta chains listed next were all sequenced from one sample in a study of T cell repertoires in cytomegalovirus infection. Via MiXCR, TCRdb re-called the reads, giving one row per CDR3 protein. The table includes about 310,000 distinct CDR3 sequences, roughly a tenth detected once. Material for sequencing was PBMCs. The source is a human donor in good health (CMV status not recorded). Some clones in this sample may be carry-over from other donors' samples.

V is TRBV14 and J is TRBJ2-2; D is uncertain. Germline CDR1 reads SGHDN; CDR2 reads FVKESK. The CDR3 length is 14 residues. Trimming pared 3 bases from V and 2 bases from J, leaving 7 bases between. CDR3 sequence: CASSHGPNTGELFF. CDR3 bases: TGTGCCAGCAGCCACGGACCCAACACCGGGGAGCTGTTTTTT. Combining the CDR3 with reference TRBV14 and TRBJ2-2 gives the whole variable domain EAGVTQFPSHSVIEKGQTVTLRCDPISGHDNLYWYRRVMGKEIKFLLHFVKESKQDESGMPNNRFLAERTGGTYSTLKVQPAELEDSGVYFCASSHGPNTGELFFGEGSRLTVL.

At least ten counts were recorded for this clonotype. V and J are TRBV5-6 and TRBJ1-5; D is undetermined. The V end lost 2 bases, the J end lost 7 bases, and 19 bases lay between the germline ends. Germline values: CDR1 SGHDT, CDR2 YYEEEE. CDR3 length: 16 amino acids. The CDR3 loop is CASSLSGQDVRQPQHF. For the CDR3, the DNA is TGTGCCAGCAGCTTATCTGGGCAGGACGTGCGGCAGCCCCAGCATTTT.

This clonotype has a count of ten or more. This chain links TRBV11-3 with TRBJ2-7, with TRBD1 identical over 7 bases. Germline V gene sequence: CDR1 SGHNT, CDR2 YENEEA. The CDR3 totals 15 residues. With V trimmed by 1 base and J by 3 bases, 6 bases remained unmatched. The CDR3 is CASSLGLDRSYEQYF. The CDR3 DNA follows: TGTGCCAGCAGCTTAGGATTGGACAGGAGCTACGAGCAGTACTTC.

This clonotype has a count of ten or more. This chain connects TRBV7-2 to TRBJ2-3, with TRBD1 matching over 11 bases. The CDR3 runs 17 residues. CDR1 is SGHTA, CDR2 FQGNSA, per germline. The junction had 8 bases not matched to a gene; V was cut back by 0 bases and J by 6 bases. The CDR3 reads CASSLARGGQGVDTQYF. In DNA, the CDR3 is TGTGCCAGCAGCTTAGCGCGAGGGGGACAGGGGGTTGATACGCAGTATTTT. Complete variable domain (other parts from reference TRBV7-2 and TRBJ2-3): GAGVSQSPSNKVTEKGKDVELRCDPISGHTALYWYRQSLGQGLEFLIYFQGNSAPDKSGLPSDRFSAERTGGSVSTLTIQRTQQEDSAVYLCASSLARGGQGVDTQYFGPGTRLTVL.

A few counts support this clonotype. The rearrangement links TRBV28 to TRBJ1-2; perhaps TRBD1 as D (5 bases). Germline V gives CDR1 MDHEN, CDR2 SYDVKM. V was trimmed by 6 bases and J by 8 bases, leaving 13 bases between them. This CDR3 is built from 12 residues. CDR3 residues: CASSQGHGGYTF. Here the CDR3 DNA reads TGTGCCAGCAGCCAGGGCCATGGGGGCTACACCTTC.

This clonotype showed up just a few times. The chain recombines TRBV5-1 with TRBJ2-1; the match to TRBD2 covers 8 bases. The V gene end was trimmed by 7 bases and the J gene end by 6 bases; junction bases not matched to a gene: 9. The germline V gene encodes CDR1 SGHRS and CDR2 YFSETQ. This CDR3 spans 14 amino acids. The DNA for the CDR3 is TGCGCCAGCGGAGCGGCGGGGGGTATCAATGAGCAGTTCTTC. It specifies CASGAAGGINEQFF.

CDR3 nucleotides: TGCAGTGCTAGATTAACAGGGAACCTGGGGGAGCAGTACGTC. It codes for CSARLTGNLGEQYV. The rearrangement links TRBV20-1 to TRBJ2-7; TRBD1 might be the D (6 bases). The V gene's germline CDR1 is DFQATT and CDR2 SNEGSKA (reference sequence). With 2 bases removed from V and 7 bases from J, the gap between germline ends came to 18 bases. The CDR3 runs to 14 residues.

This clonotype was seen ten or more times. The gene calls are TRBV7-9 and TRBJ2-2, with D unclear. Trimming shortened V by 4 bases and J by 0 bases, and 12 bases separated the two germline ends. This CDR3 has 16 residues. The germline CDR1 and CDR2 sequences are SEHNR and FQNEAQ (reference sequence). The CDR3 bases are TGTGCCAGCAGCTGGGGAAAGCGAACGAACACCGGGGAGCTGTTTTTT. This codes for CASSWGKRTNTGELFF.

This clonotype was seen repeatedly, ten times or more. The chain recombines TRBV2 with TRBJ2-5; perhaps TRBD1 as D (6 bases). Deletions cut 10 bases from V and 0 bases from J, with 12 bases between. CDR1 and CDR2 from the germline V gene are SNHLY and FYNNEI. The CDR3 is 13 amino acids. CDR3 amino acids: CATTGTHQETQYF. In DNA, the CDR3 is TGTGCCACTACAGGGACCCACCAAGAGACCCAGTACTTC.

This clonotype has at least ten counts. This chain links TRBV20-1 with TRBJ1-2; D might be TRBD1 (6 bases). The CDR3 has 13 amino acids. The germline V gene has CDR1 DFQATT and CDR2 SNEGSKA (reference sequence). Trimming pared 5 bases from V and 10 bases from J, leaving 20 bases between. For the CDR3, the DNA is TGCAGTGCTTTATATGACAGGAGCCATTACTACACCTTC. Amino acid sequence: CSALYDRSHYYTF.

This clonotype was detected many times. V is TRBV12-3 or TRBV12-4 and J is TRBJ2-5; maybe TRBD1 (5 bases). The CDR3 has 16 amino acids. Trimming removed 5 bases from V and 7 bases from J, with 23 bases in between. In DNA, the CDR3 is TGTGCCAGCAGTACGACAGACACAGAAGAGTATGGGACCCAGTACTTC. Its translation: CASSTTDTEEYGTQYF.

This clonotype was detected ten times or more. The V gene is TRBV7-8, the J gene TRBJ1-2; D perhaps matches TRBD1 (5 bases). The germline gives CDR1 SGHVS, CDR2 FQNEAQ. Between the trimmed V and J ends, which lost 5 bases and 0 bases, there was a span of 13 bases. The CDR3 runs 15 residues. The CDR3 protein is CASSRDRQTNYGYTF. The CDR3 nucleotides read TGTGCCAGCAGCCGCGACAGACAAACTAACTATGGCTACACCTTC.

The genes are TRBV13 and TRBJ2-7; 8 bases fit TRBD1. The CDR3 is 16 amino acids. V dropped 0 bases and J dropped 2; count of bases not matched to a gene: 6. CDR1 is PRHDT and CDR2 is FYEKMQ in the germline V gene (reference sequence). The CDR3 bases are TGTGCCAGCAGCTTAGGACCCGGACAGGGTACCTACGAGCAGTACTTC. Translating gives CASSLGPGQGTYEQYF. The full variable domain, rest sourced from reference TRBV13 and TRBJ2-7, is AAGVIQSPRHLIKEKRETATLKCYPIPRHDTVYWYQQGPGQDPQFLISFYEKMQSDKGSIPDRFSAQQFSDYHSELNMSSLELGDSALYFCASSLGPGQGTYEQYFGPGTRLTVT.

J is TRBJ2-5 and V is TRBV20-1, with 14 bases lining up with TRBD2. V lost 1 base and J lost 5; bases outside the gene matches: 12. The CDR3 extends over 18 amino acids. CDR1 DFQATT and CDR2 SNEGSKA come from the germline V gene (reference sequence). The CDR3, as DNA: TGCAGTGCTAGAGGTGGCGGACTAGCGGGGGGAAGTTCGGAGACCCAGTACTTC. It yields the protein CSARGGGLAGGSSETQYF.

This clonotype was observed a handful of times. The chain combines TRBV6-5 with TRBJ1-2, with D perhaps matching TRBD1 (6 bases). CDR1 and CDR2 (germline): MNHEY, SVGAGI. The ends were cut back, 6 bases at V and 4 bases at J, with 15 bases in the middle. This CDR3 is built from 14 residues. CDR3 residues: CASSFDRLSYGYTF. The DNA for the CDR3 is TGTGCCAGCAGCTTCGACAGGCTGAGCTATGGCTACACCTTC.

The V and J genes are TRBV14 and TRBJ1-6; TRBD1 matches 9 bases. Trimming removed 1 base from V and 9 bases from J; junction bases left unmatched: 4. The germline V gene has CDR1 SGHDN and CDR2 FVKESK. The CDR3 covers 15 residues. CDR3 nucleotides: TGTGCCAGCAGCCAAGCCAAGGACAGGGGTTCACCCCTCCACTTT. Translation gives CASSQAKDRGSPLHF.

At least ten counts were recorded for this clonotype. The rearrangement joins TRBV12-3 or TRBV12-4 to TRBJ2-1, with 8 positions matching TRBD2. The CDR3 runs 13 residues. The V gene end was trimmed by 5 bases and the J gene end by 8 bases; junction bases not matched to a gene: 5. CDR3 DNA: TGTGCCAGCAGTAGCGGGGGTGTTTATGAGCAGTTCTTC. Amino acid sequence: CASSSGGVYEQFF.

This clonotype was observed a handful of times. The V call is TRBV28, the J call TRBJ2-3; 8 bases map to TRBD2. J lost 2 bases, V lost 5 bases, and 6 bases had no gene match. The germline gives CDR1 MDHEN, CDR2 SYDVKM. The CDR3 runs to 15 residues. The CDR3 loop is CASSTGLAFTDTQYF. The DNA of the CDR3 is TGTGCCAGCAGTACTGGACTAGCCTTCACAGATACGCAGTATTTT.

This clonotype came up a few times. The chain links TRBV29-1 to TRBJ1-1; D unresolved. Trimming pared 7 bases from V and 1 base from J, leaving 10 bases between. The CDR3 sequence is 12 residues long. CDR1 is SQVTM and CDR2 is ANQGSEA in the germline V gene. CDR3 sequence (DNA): TGCAGCGCTATCCCCCAGAACACTGAAGCTTTCTTT. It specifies CSAIPQNTEAFF. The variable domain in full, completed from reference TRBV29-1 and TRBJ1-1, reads SAVISQKPSRDICQRGTSLTIQCQVDSQVTMMFWYRQQPGQSLTLIATANQGSEATYESGFVIDKFPISRPNLTFSTLTVSNMSPEDSSIYLCSAIPQNTEAFFGQGTRLTVV.

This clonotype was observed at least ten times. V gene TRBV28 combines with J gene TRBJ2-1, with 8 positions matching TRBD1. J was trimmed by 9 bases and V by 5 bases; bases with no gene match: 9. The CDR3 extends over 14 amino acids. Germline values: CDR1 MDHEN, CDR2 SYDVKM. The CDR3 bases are TGTGCCAGCAGTCTAACCAGGGGGCTAGCTGAGCAGTTCTTC. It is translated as CASSLTRGLAEQFF.

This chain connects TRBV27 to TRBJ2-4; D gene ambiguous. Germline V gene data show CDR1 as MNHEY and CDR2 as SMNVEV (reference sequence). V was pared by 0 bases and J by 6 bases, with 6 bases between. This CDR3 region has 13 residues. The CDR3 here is CASSLSPRNIQYF. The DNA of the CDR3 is TGTGCCAGCAGTTTATCACCGAGAAACATTCAGTACTTC.

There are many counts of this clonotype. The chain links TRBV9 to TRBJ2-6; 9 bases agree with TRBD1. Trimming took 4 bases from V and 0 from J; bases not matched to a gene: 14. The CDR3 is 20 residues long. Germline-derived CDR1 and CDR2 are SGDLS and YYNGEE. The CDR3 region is CASSPRGDRGKTSGANVLTF. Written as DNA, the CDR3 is TGTGCCAGCAGCCCCAGAGGTGACAGGGGGAAGACCTCTGGGGCCAACGTCCTGACTTTC.

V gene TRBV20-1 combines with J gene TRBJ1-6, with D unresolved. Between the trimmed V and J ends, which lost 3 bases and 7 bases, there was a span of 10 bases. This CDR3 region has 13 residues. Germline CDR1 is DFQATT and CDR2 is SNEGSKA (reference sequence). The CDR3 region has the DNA TGCAGTGCTAGGGGGTCTCCGAATTCACCCCTCCACTTT. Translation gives CSARGSPNSPLHF.

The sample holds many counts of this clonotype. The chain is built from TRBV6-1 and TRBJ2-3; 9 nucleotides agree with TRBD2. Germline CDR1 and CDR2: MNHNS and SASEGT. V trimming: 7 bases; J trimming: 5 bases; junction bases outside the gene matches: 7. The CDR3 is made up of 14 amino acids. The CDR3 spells CASTEAGGGDTQYF. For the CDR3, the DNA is TGTGCCAGCACAGAGGCGGGGGGGGGAGATACGCAGTATTTT.

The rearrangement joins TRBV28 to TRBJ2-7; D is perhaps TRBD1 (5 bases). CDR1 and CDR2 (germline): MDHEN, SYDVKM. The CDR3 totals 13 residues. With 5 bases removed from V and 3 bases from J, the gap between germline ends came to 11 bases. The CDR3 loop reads CASSPGHLYEQYV. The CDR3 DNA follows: TGTGCCAGCAGTCCCGGACACCTCTACGAGCAGTACGTC.

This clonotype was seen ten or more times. CDR3 bases: TGTGCCAGCAGCTTAAAAGGCGGGGAGGGACACGTGCAGTACGTC. Translating gives CASSLKGGEGHVQYV. This chain uses TRBV7-2 with TRBJ2-7, with D maybe TRBD2 (7 bases). The germline V and J ends were trimmed by 2 bases and 9 bases, with 20 bases remaining between them. The CDR3 covers 15 residues. Germline CDR1 SGHTA, CDR2 FQGNSA.